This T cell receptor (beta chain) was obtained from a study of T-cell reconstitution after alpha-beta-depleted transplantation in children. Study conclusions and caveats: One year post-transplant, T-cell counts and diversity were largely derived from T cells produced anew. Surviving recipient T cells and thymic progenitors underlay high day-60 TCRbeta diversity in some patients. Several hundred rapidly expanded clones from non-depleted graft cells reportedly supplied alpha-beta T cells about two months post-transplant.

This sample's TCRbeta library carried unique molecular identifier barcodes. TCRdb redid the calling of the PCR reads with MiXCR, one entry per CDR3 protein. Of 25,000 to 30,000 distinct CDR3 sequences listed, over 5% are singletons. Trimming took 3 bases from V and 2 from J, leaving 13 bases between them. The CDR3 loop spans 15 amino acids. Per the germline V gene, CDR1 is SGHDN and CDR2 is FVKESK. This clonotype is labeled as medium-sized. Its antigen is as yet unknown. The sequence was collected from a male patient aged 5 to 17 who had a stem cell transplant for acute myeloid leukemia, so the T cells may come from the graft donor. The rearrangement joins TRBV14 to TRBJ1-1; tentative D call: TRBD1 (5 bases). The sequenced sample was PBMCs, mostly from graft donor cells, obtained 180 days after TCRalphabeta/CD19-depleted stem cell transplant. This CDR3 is CASSHLGLTNTEAFF. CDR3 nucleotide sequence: TGTGCCAGCAGCCACCTGGGACTGACCAACACTGAAGCTTTCTTT. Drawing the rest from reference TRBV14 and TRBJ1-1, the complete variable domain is EAGVTQFPSHSVIEKGQTVTLRCDPISGHDNLYWYRRVMGKEIKFLLHFVKESKQDESGMPNNRFLAERTGGTYSTLKVQPAELEDSGVYFCASSHLGLTNTEAFFGQGTRLTVV.